Below, one T cell receptor (beta chain) is given with its context. It lacks a known antigen. No quality values exist for individual bases; no much larger clone is one base distant. The entry originates in a study of T cell responses to AZD1222 COVID-19 vaccine (TCRdb year 2021). Some background on the complete study: AZD1222 recipients given second doses at about 4 weeks or at about 12 weeks were pooled, since spike-specific TCR depth and breadth were not found to differ between the two schedules. A total of about 240 trial participants underwent TCR sequencing, of whom 207 received two doses of AZD1222 and around 25 received two doses of the MenACWY control vaccine. Enrollment into the trials was organized by age into subgroups of 18-55, 56-69 and 70-plus years, and those subgroups contained roughly 140, 27 and 60 TCR-sequenced participants, respectively. General study outcomes and caveats: Vaccine-associated CD4 TCRs spanned the whole spike protein, with dominant responses in regions 160-218 and 743-854. Only five to seven AZD1222 recipients were SARS-CoV-2 seropositive at baseline, limiting conclusions about previously exposed vaccinees. No day 14 peak-response samples were available, so repertoires were characterized only after the peak T cell response. In the small 56-69-year group, the increase in depth fell short of significance, most likely because of low power. Most participants were white British and females outnumbered males, and the authors suggested that clonal diversity may have been underestimated. After two AZD1222 doses, both the breadth and the depth of spike-specific TCRs were significantly higher than at day 0 and than in MenACWY recipients. Reportedly, close to half of the unique spike-specific TCRs recognized epitopes lying outside the regions that are mutated in the B.1.351 and B.1.1.7 variants.

The time point label here, explained by the study, means: baseline before first vaccination. Vaccinee samples were obtained from the UK trials COV001 and COV002, which included a single-blind randomized controlled phase 2/3 trial of AZD1222 (ChAdOx1 nCoV-19) in healthy adults. For TCRbeta chain sequencing, PBMC samples from trial participants were taken at day 0 and at day 28 after the second dose. Spanning cysteine to phenylalanine, the CDR3 consists of 12 amino acids. This entry keeps only the CDR3 DNA: 36 bases, framed from base 1. V is pared back by 6 bases and J by 6 bases, with 11 bases lying between the germline termini. CDR1 and CDR2 were assigned from the germline V gene as SNHLY and FYNNEI. The CDR3 regions of human TCRbeta chains were subjected to immunosequencing. Per the source publication's procedure: Repertoire TCRs were checked for matches against a reference library of SARS-CoV-2-specific TCRs that had been generated using the MIRA antigen-specificity platform. Breadth was defined as the fraction of unique TCRs that were SARS-CoV-2-associated, and depth was defined as the fraction of total T cells that were SARS-CoV-2-associated. Using the MIRA data, each spike-specific TCR was assigned both to the spike region to which the TCR was reactive and to a CD4 or CD8 class. Log10-transformed breadth and depth values were compared by one-way ANOVA with Sidak's multiple comparisons tests. The table was pulled from immuneACCESS by TCRdb, which kept in-frame rearrangements only. Such tables lose some clones; where checked, under half of the loss comes from unresolved V genes, and the rest has no known cause. The DNA was the basis for D and trimming; V, J and clone size are from that table. This sample holds 120,000 to 150,000 clones; roughly nine tenths were observed only once. The ten largest clones add up to more than 1.4% of the sample.

The specimen was peripheral blood, collected on day 0 of AZD1222 vaccination. The source of this sequence is an adult in good health. The sequence joins TRBV2 to TRBJ1-2; a confident D gene designation cannot be given. The CDR3 here reads CASRAPGNGYTF. The bases read TGTGCCAGCAGGGCTCCCGGGAATGGCTACACCTTC.